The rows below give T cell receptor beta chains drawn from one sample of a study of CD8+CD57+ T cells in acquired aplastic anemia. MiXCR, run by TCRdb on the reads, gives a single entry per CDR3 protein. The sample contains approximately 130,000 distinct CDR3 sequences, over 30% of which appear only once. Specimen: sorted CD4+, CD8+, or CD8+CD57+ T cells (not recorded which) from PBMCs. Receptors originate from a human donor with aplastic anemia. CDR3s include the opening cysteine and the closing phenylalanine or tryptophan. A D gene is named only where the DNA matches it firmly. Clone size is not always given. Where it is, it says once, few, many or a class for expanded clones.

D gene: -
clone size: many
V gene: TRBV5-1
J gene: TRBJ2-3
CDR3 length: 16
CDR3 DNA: TGCGCCAGCAGCTGGAGGGGTGGGGGTACGACAGATACGCAGTATTTT
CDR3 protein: CASSWRGGGTTDTQYF

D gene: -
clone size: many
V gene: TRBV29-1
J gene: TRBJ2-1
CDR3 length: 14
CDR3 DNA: TGCAGCGTTAAGGACGGGGGGACATACAATGAGCAGTTCTTC
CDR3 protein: CSVKDGGTYNEQFF

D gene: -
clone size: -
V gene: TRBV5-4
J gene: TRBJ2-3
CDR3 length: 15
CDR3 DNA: TGTGCCAGCAGCGTCGAAACCTCAAGCACAGATACGCAGTATTTT
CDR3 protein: CASSVETSSTDTQYF

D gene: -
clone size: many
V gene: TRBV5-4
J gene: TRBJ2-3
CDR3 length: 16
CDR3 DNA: TGTGCCAGCAGCTCCGCCCTGACAGCTAGCACAGATACGCAGTATTTT
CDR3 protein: CASSSALTASTDTQYF

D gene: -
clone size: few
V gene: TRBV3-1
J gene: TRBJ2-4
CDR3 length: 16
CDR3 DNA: TGTGCCAGCAGCCCACCCTCGGGGTTTGGCAAAAACATTCAGTACTTC
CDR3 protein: CASSPPSGFGKNIQYF

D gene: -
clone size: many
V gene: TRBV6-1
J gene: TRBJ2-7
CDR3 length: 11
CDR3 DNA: TGTGCCAGCAGTGTAGGTCGCGAGCAGTACTTC
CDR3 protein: CASSVGREQYF

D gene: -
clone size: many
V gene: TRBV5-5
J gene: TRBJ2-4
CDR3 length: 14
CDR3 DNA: TGTGCCAGCAGCTCAGGGGGGTGGGAAAACATTCAGTACTTC
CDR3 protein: CASSSGGWENIQYF

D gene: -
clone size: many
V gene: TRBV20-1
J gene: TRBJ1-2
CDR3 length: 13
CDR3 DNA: TGCAGTGCTTGGGACCCTTCTAACTATGGCTACACCTTC
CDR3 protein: CSAWDPSNYGYTF

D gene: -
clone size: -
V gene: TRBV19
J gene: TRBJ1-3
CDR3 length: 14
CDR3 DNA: TGTGCCAGTAGTATAGGGGCACACATGAACACCATATATTTT
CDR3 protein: CASSIGAHMNTIYF

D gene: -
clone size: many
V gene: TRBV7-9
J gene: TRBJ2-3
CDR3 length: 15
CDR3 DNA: TGTGCCAGCAGCTTAAGGGGGGTGAACACAGATACGCAGTATTTT
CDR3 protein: CASSLRGVNTDTQYF

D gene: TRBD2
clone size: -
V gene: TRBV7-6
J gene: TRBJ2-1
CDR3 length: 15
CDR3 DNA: TGTGCCAGCTCGGGGGCTAGCGGGTGTTACAATGAGCAGTTCTTC
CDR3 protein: CASSGASGCYNEQFF

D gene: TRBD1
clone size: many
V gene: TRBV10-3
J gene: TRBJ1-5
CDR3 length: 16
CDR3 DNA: TGTGCCATCAGTGAGACGGACAGGGGGACCTATCAGCCCCAGCATTTT
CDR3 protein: CAISETDRGTYQPQHF

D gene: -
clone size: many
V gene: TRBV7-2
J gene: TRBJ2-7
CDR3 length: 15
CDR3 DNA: TGTGCCAGCACCACCGGGACGGCGTGGGGTAACGAGCAGTACTTC
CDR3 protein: CASTTGTAWGNEQYF

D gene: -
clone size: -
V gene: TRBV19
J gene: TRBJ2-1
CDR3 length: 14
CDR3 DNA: TGTGCCAGTAGTATCGGTGGGGGGGCCGTTGAGCAGTTCTTC
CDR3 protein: CASSIGGGAVEQFF

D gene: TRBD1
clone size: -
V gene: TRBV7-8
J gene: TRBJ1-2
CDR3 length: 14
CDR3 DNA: TGTGCCAGCTGGGACAGGGGCCCCGGGTCGGGCTACACCTTC
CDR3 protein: CASWDRGPGSGYTF

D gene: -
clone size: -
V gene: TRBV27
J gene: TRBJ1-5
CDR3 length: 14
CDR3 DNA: TGTGCCAGCAGTAGCGGTTCAGGGAATCAGCCCCAGCATTTT
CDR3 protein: CASSSGSGNQPQHF

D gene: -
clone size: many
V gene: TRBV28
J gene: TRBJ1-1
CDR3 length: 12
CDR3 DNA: TGTGCCAGCAGCTCCGTGGACACTGAAGCTTTCTTT
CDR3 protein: CASSSVDTEAFF

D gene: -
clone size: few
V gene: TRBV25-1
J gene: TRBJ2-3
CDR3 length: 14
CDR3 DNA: TGTGCCAGCAGTGATCCCGGGACTGGAGATACGCAGTATTTT
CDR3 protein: CASSDPGTGDTQYF

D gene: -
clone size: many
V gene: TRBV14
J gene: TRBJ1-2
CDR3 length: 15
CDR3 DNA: TGTGCCAGCAGCCAAGCCGCAGGCGGGTACTATGGCTACACCTTC
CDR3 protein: CASSQAAGGYYGYTF

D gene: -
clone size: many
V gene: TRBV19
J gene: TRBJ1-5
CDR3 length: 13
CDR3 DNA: TGTGCCAGTAGTCCGTCGCAGGGTCAGCCCCAGCATTTT
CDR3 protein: CASSPSQGQPQHF

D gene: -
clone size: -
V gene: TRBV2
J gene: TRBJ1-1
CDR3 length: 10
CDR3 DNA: TGTGCCAGCAGTGACATTGAAGCTTTCTTT
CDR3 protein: CASSDIEAFF

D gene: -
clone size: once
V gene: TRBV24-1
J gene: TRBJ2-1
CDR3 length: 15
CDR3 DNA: TGTGCCACCAGTGATTCGGACATCTCCTACAATGAGCAGTTCTTC
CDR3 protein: CATSDSDISYNEQFF

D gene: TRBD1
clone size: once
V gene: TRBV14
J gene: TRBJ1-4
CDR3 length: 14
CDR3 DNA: TGTGCCAGCAGCCAAGGGGAGGCAGGGGGCATGGTACTTTTT
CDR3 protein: CASSQGEAGGMVLF

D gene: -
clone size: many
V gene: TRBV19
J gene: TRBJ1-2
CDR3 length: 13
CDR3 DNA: TGTGCCAGTAGTATCCCGGCCGGCTATGGCTACACCTTC
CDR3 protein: CASSIPAGYGYTF

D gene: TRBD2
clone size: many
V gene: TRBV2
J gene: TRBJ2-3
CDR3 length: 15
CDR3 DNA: TGTGCCAGCAGCCCGGGAGGGGTGGGCACAGATACGCAGTATTTT
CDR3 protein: CASSPGGVGTDTQYF

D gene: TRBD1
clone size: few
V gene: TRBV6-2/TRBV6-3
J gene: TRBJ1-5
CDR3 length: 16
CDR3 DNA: TGTGCCAGCACTTCATCAGGGGGGGTGAGCAATCAGCCCCAGCATTTT
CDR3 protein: CASTSSGGVSNQPQHF

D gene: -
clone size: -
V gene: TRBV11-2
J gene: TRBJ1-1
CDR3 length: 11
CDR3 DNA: TGTGCCAGCAGCGGTGCTCTGGTAGCTTTCTTT
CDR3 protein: CASSGALVAFF

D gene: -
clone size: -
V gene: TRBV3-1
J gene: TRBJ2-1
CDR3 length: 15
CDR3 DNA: TGTGCCAACACCCCTGGTCGAGTATCCTACAATGAGCAGTTCTTC
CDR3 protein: CANTPGRVSYNEQFF

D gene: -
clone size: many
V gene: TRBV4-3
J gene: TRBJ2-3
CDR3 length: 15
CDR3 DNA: TGCGCCAGCAGCCAAGAAGGGACTAGCACAGATACGCAGTATTTT
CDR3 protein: CASSQEGTSTDTQYF

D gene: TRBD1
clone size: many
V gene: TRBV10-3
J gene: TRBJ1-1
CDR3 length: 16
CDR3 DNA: TGTGCCATCCGGGAGGCAGGGGGCATAGGGGACACTGAAGCTTTCTTT
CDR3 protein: CAIREAGGIGDTEAFF

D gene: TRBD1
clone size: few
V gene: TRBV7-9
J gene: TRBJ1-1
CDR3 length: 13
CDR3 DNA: TGTGCCAGCAGTGACAGGGTGGACACTGAAGCTTTCTTT
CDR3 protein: CASSDRVDTEAFF

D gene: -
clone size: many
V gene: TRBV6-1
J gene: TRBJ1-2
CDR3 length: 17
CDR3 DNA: TGTGCCAGCAGTCCGATACAGTATCCGTCGAGAAACTATGGCTACACCTTC
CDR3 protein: CASSPIQYPSRNYGYTF

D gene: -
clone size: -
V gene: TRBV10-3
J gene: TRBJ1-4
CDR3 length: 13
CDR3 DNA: TGTGCCGTCCAACAGGGAACTAATGAAAAACTGTTTTTT
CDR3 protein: CAVQQGTNEKLFF

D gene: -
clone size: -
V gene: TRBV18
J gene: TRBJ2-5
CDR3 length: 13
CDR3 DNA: TGTGCCAGCTCAAACCCGGGTGGAGAGACCCAGTACTTC
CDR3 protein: CASSNPGGETQYF

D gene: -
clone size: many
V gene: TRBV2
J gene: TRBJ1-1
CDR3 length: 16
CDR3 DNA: TGTGCCAGCAGGAGGGGGGCAGGGCTGGAGAACACTGAAGCTTTCTTT
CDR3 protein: CASRRGAGLENTEAFF

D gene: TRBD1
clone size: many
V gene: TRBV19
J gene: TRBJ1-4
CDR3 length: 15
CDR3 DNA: TGTGCCAGTAGCGCAATACCGGGACAGAGCGAAAAACTGTTTTTT
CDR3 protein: CASSAIPGQSEKLFF

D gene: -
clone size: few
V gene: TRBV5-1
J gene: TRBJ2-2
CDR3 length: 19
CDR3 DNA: TGCGCCAGCAGCTACGGAGGACTGACGAGGGGCGCTTGGTTGGGGGAGCTGTTTTTT
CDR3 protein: CASSYGGLTRGAWLGELFF

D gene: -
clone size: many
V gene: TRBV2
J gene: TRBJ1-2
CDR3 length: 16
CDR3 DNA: TGTGCCAGCAGTGACCTAGGACGGGACGTATGGGGCGGCTACACCTTC
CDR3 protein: CASSDLGRDVWGGYTF

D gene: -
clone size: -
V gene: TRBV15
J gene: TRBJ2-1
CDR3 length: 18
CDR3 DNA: TGTGCCACCAGCAGAGTGCGTCTCTTGACAGGAGGTAGCAATGAGCAGTTCTTC
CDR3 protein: CATSRVRLLTGGSNEQFF

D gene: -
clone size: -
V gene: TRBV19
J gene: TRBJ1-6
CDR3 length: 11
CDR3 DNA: TGTGCCAGTAGTAAAGGGACTTTCCTCCACTTT
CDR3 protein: CASSKGTFLHF

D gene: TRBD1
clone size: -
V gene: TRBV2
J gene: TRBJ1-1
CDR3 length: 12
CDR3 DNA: TGTGCCAGCAGTGAACAGGGGGCGAGAGCTTTCTTT
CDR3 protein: CASSEQGARAFF

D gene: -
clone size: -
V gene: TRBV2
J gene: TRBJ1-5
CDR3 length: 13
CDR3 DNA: TGTGCCAGCAGTTCAGGGACGGGTCAGCCCCAGCATTTT
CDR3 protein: CASSSGTGQPQHF

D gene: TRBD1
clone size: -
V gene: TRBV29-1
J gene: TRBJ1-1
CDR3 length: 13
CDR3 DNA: TGCAGCGGCGCTGGACAGGCGAACACTGAAGCTTTCTTT
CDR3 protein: CSGAGQANTEAFF

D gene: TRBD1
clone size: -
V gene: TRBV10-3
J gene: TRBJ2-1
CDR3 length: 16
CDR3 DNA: TGTGCCATCAGTGCATCAGGTGGGACAGGGGATTGTGAGCAGTTCTTC
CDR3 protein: CAISASGGTGDCEQFF

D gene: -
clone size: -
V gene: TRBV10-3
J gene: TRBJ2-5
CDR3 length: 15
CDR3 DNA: TGTGCCATCAGTGAGCCGATGCAGGGTTTGGAGACCCAGTACTTC
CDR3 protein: CAISEPMQGLETQYF

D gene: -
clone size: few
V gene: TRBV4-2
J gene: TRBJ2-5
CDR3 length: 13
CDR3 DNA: TGTGCCAGCAGCCAAGGTTTCTGGGGGACCCAGTACTTC
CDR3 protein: CASSQGFWGTQYF

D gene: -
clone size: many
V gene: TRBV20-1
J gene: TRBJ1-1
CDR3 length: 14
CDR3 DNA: TGCAGTGCTAGCCAAGGGACGGGGAACACTGAAGCTTTCTTT
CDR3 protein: CSASQGTGNTEAFF

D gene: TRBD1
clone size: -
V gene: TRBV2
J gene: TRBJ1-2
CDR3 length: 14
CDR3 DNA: TGTGCCAGCACCGATGACAGGGGCAACTATGGCTACACCTTC
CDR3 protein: CASTDDRGNYGYTF